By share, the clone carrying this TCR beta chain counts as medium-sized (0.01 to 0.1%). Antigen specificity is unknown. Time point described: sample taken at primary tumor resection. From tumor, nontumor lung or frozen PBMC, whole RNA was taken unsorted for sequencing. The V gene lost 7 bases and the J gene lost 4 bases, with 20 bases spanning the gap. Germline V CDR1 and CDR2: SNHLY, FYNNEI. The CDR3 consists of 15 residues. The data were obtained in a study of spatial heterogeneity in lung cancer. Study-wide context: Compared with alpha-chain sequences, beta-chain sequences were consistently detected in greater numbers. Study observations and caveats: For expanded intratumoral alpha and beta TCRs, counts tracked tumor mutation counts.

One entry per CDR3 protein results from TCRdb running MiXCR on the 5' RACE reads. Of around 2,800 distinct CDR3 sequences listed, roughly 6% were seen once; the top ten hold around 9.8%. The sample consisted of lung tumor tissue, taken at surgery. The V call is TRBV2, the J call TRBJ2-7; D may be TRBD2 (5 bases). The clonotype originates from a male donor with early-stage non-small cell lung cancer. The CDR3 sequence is CASMGGYSKHYEQYF. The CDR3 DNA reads TGTGCCAGCATGGGCGGGTACTCGAAACATTACGAGCAGTACTTC. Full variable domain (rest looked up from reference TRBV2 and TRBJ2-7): EPEVTQTPSHQVTQMGQEVILRCVPISNHLYFYWYRQILGQKVEFLVSFYNNEISEKSEIFDDQFSVERPDGSNFTLKIRSTKLEDSAMYFCASMGGYSKHYEQYFGPGTRLTVT.